This is a list of T cell receptor beta chains from one sample in a study of blood T cell repertoires in COVID-19. Sequenced by immunoSEQ multiplex PCR; TCRdb stores in-frame clones only, minus some. The table records about 98,000 clones, 87% of them present only once. The material sequenced was peripheral blood. Receptors were obtained from a man between 45 and 60 years old with active COVID-19. The CDR3 runs from the conserved cysteine through the conserved F or W. D genes are given only for firm matches. Only part of the rows carry a size: once, few, many, or a class if the clone is expanded.

D: .
V: TRBV20-1
size: .
J: TRBJ1-6
CDR3: CSARDRQVHF
DNA: TGCAGTGCTAGGGACAGACAGGTTCACTTT

D: .
V: TRBV7-3
size: .
J: TRBJ2-1
CDR3: CASSQGSYNEQFF
DNA: TGTGCCAGCAGCCAGGGTTCCTACAATGAGCAGTTCTTC

D: TRBD1
V: TRBV9
size: .
J: TRBJ1-1
CDR3: CASSVDTGGTEAFF
DNA: TGTGCCAGCAGCGTTGATACAGGGGGCACTGAAGCTTTCTTT

D: .
V: TRBV3-1/TRBV3-2
size: .
J: TRBJ2-1
CDR3: CASSLPTGYNEQFF
DNA: TGTGCCAGCAGCCTCCCGACTGGATATAATGAGCAGTTCTTC

D: .
V: TRBV12-5
size: .
J: TRBJ2-1
CDR3: CASGLGKPGEQFF
DNA: TGTGCTAGTGGTTTGGGTAAGCCGGGAGAGCAGTTCTTC

D: .
V: TRBV2
size: .
J: TRBJ1-1
CDR3: CASSLMIPNTEAFF
DNA: TGTGCCAGCAGCCTAATGATACCGAACACTGAAGCTTTCTTT

D: TRBD2
V: TRBV2
size: .
J: TRBJ2-5
CDR3: CASSGGGIETQYF
DNA: TGTGCCAGCAGTGGGGGGGGGATTGAGACCCAGTACTTC

D: TRBD2
V: TRBV5-6
size: few
J: TRBJ2-2
CDR3: CASSLVLAGDTGELFF
DNA: TGTGCCAGCAGCTTGGTACTAGCGGGGGACACCGGGGAGCTGTTTTTT

D: TRBD1
V: TRBV19
size: .
J: TRBJ1-1
CDR3: CASLDRGNTEAFF
DNA: TGTGCCAGTTTGGACAGGGGTAACACTGAAGCTTTCTTT

D: TRBD1
V: TRBV2
size: .
J: TRBJ2-5
CDR3: CASKWGQGDQETQYF
DNA: TGTGCCAGCAAATGGGGACAGGGGGATCAAGAGACCCAGTACTTC

D: TRBD2
V: TRBV7-9
size: .
J: TRBJ2-7
CDR3: CASSSGGEQYF
DNA: TGTGCCAGCAGCTCGGGAGGTGAGCAGTACTTC

D: TRBD1
V: TRBV7-2
size: .
J: TRBJ1-4
CDR3: CASSVQGGNEKLFF
DNA: TGTGCCAGCAGCGTTCAGGGGGGAAATGAAAAACTGTTTTTT

D: .
V: TRBV12-3/TRBV12-4
size: .
J: TRBJ1-2
CDR3: CASSLVGGGGYTF
DNA: TGTGCCAGCAGTTTAGTCGGAGGAGGTGGCTACACCTTC

D: .
V: TRBV6-4
size: .
J: TRBJ1-2
CDR3: CASSNGGGPHYGYTF
DNA: TGTGCCAGCAGCAATGGTGGGGGCCCTCACTATGGCTACACCTTC

D: .
V: TRBV19
size: .
J: TRBJ1-1
CDR3: CASSIDLTNTEAFF
DNA: TGTGCCAGTAGTATAGATCTAACGAACACTGAAGCTTTCTTT

D: TRBD2
V: TRBV10-3
size: .
J: TRBJ2-1
CDR3: CAISEFSGEQFF
DNA: TGTGCCATCAGTGAATTTAGCGGGGAGCAGTTCTTC

D: .
V: TRBV19
size: .
J: TRBJ1-1
CDR3: CASSKIPGQGTTEAFF
DNA: TGTGCCAGTAGTAAAATACCGGGACAAGGGACGACTGAAGCTTTCTTT

D: TRBD2
V: TRBV18
size: .
J: TRBJ2-1
CDR3: CASSREGNEQFF
DNA: TGTGCCAGCTCCCGGGAGGGAAATGAGCAGTTCTTC

D: .
V: TRBV19
size: .
J: TRBJ2-5
CDR3: CASSIIASSETQYF
DNA: TGTGCCAGTAGTATCATCGCTAGCTCCGAGACCCAGTACTTC

D: .
V: TRBV7-9
size: .
J: TRBJ1-4
CDR3: CASSPREGEKLFF
DNA: TGTGCCAGCAGCCCTAGAGAGGGTGAAAAACTGTTTTTT

D: TRBD1
V: TRBV10-3
size: .
J: TRBJ1-2
CDR3: CATRRSGQVNYGYTF
DNA: TGTGCCACCAGAAGATCGGGACAGGTTAACTATGGCTACACCTTC

D: .
V: TRBV9
size: .
J: TRBJ1-4
CDR3: CASSGGRGNEKLFF
DNA: TGTGCCAGCAGCGGAGGAAGGGGTAATGAAAAACTGTTTTTT

D: .
V: TRBV10-2
size: .
J: TRBJ1-1
CDR3: CASSESGARGEAFF
DNA: TGCGCCAGCAGTGAGTCGGGGGCTCGGGGTGAAGCTTTCTTT

D: TRBD1
V: TRBV20-1
size: .
J: TRBJ1-1
CDR3: CGAGRGIEAFF
DNA: TGCGGAGCTGGCAGGGGGATTGAAGCTTTCTTT

D: .
V: TRBV27
size: .
J: TRBJ1-3
CDR3: CASSAYNSGNTIYF
DNA: TGTGCCAGCAGTGCCTATAACTCTGGAAACACCATATATTTT

D: TRBD2
V: TRBV5-8
size: .
J: TRBJ2-4
CDR3: CASSPPARDYLKNIQYF
DNA: TGTGCCAGCAGCCCCCCTGCCCGGGACTATCTCAAAAACATTCAGTACTTC

D: TRBD1
V: TRBV18
size: once
J: TRBJ2-3
CDR3: CASSRQGADTQYF
DNA: TGTGCCAGCTCCCGACAGGGGGCAGATACGCAGTATTTT

D: TRBD1
V: TRBV2
size: .
J: TRBJ1-4
CDR3: CASSENRGSTNEKLFF
DNA: TGTGCCAGCAGTGAAAACAGGGGGTCAACTAATGAAAAACTGTTTTTT

D: .
V: TRBV4-3
size: .
J: TRBJ1-2
CDR3: CASSQEALKTYNYGYTF
DNA: TGCGCCAGCAGCCAAGAAGCGCTTAAAACGTATAACTATGGCTACACCTTC

D: .
V: TRBV7-2
size: .
J: TRBJ1-6
CDR3: CASSLESRGNSPLHF
DNA: TGTGCCAGCAGCTTAGAATCCAGAGGGAATTCACCCCTCCACTTT

D: TRBD1
V: TRBV30
size: .
J: TRBJ1-1
CDR3: CAWIPGTAPTEAFF
DNA: TGTGCCTGGATCCCCGGGACAGCCCCCACTGAAGCTTTCTTT

D: TRBD1
V: TRBV6-2/TRBV6-3
size: .
J: TRBJ1-2
CDR3: CASSAGQLLGGYTF
DNA: TGTGCCAGCAGTGCGGGACAGCTCCTCGGTGGCTACACCTTC